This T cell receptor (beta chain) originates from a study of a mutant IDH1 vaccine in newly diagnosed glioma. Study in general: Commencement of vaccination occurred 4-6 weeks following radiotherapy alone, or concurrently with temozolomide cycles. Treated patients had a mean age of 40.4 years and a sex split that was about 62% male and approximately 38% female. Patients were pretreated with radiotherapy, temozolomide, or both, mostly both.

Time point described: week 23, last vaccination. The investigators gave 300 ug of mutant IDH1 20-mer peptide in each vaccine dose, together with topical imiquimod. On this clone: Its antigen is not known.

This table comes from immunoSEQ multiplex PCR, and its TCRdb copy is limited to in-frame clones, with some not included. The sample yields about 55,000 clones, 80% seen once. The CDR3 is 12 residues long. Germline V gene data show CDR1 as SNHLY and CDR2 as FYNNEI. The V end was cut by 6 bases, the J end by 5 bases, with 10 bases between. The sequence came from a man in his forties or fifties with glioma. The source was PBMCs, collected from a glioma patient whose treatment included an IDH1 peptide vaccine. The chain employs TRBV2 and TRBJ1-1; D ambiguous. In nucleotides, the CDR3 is TGTGCCAGCAGGGAACAGTGGACTGAAGCTTTCTTT. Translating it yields CASREQWTEAFF.